Each of the 5 T cell receptor beta chains below was sequenced from the same sample in a study of T-cell memory formation after mild COVID-19. TCRdb analysed the 5' RACE reads with MiXCR anew, one entry per CDR3 protein. The repertoire holds approximately 200,000 distinct CDR3 sequences, with approximately 16% as singletons. Source material: PBMCs or a T cell subset sorted from them (not recorded which). These receptors all stem from an adult woman who had mild COVID-19 (a few samples of this study predate the infection). Cell type and time point are not known.

This chain joins TRBV11-2 and TRBJ2-1; perhaps TRBD2 as D (5 bases). This CDR3 has 12 amino acids. V lost 7 bases to trimming and J lost 7 bases, with 11 bases between them. Germline values: CDR1 SGHAT, CDR2 FQNNGV. The CDR3 nucleotides are TGTGCCAGCAACGGGGTGGGGAATGAGCAGTTCTTC. The encoded protein is CASNGVGNEQFF.

This clonotype occurred a few times. The gene calls are TRBV7-8 and TRBJ2-3; 14 bases match TRBD2. Germline V gene lookup returns CDR1 SGHVS and CDR2 FQNEAQ. CDR3 size: 16 residues. J was trimmed by 3 bases and V by 5 bases; bases with no gene match: 4. The CDR3 reads CASSHRLAGGTDTQYF. The CDR3 coding sequence is TGTGCCAGCAGCCACCGACTAGCGGGGGGGACAGATACGCAGTATTTT.

The chain links TRBV20-1 to TRBJ2-7; D call uncertain. Germline V gene lookup returns CDR1 DFQATT and CDR2 SNEGSKA (reference sequence). The germline V and J ends were trimmed by 4 bases and 2 bases, with 6 bases remaining between them. CDR3 length: 11 residues. The CDR3, as DNA: TGCAGTGCTACCACTCCCTACGAGCAGTACTTC. Protein: CSATTPYEQYF.

The chain combines TRBV7-9 with TRBJ1-5, with unresolved D. V was trimmed by 8 bases and J by 5 bases, leaving 13 bases between them. Per the germline V gene, CDR1 is SEHNR and CDR2 is FQNEAQ (reference sequence). This CDR3 region has 13 residues. The CDR3 bases are TGTGCCAGCCCCCTCCCGGGCTATCAGCCCCAGCATTTT. This encodes CASPLPGYQPQHF.

At least ten counts were recorded for this clonotype. The V call is TRBV4-1, the J call TRBJ2-3; perhaps TRBD2 as D (6 bases). Per the germline V gene, CDR1 is MGHRA and CDR2 is YSYEKL. V lost 0 bases and J lost 7, with 14 bases in between. The CDR3 contains 15 residues. The CDR3 here is CASSQEALLANTQYF. The DNA for the CDR3 is TGCGCCAGCAGCCAAGAAGCCTTGCTAGCGAATACGCAGTATTTT.